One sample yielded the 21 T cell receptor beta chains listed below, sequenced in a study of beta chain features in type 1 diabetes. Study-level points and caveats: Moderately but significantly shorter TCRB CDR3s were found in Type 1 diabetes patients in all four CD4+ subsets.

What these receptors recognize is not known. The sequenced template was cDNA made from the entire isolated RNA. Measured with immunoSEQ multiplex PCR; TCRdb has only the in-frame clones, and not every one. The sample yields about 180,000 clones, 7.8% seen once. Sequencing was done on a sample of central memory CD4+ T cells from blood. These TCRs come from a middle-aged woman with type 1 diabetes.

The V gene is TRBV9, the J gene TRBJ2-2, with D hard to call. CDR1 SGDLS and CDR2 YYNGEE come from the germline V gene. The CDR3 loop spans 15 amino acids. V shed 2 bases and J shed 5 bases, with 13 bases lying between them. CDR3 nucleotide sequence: TGTGCCAGCAGCGTTTTATCAACAGAAACCGGGGAGCTGTTTTTT. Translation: CASSVLSTETGELFF.

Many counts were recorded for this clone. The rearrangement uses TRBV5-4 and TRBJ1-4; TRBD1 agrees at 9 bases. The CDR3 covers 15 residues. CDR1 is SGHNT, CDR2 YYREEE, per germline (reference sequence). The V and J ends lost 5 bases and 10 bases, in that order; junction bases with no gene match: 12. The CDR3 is CASSKSTGGQGKLFF. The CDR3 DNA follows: TGTGCCAGCAGTAAATCGACAGGGGGACAAGGAAAACTGTTTTTT. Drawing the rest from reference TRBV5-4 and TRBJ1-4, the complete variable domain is ETGVTQSPTHLIKTRGQQVTLRCSSQSGHNTVSWYQQALGQGPQFIFQYYREEENGRGNFPPRFSGLQFPNYSSELNVNALELDDSALYLCASSKSTGGQGKLFFGSGTQLSVL.

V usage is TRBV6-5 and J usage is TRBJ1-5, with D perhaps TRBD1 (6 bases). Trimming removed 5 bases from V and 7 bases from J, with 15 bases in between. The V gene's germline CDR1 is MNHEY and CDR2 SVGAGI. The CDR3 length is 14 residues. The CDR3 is CASSNDRSTQPQHF. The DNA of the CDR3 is TGTGCCAGCAGTAACGACAGGTCAACCCAGCCCCAGCATTTT.

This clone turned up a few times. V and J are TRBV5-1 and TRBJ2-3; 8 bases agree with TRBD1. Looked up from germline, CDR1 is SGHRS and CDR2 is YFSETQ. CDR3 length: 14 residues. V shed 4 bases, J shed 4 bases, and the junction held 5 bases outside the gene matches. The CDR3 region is CASSPTGVSDTQYF. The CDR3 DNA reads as TGCGCCAGCAGCCCGACAGGGGTATCAGATACGCAGTATTTT.

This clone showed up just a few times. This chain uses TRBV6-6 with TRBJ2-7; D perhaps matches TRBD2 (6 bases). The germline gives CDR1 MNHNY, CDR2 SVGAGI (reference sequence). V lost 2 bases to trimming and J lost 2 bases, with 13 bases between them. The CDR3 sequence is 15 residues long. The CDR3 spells CASSYGGVSPYEQYF. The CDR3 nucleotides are TGTGCCAGCAGTTACGGAGGGGTTAGCCCCTACGAGCAGTACTTC.

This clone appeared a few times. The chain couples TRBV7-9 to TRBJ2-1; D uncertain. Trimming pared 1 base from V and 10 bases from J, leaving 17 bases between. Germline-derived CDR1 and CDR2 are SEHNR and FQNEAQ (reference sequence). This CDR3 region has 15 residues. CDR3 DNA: TGTGCCAGCAGCTTAGGAGACACCCGAGTAGAGGAGCAGTTCTTC. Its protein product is CASSLGDTRVEEQFF.

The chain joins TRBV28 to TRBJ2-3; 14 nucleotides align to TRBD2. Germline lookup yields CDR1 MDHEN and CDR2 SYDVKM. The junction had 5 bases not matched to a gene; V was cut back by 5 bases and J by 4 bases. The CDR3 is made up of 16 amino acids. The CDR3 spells CASSPGLAGAADTQYF. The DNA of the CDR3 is TGTGCCAGCAGTCCGGGACTAGCGGGAGCGGCAGATACGCAGTATTTT.

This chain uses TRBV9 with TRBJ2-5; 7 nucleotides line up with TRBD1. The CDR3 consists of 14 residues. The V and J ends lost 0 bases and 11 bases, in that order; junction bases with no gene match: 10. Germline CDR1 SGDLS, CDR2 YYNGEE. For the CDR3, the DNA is TGTGCCAGCAGCGTAGACTACAGGGGCCGAGAGCAGTACTTC. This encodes CASSVDYRGREQYF.

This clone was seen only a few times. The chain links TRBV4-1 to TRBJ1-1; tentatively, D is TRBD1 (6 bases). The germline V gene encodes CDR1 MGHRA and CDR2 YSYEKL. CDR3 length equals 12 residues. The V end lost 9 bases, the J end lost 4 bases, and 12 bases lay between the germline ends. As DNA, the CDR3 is TGCGCCAGTCGGGGGGACACCACTGAAGCTTTCTTT. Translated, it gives CASRGDTTEAFF.

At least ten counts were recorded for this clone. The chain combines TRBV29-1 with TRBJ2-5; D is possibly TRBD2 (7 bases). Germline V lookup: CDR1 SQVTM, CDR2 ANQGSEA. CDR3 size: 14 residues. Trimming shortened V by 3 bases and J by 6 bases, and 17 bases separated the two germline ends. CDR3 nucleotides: TGCAGCGTTGAGGGGGGGCTAGCGTCCCAGACCCAGTACTTC. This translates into CSVEGGLASQTQYF.

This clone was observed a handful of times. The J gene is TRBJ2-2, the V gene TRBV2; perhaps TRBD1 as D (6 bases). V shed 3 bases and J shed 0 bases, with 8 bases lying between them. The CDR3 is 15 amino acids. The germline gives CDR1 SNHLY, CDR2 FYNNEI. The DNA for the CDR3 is TGTGCCAGCAGTGACGACAGGACGAACACCGGGGAGCTGTTTTTT. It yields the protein CASSDDRTNTGELFF.

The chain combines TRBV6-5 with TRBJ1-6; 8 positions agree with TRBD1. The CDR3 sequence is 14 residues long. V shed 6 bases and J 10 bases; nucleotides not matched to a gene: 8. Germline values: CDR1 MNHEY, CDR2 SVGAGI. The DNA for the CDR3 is TGTGCCAGCAGGCGGACAGGGAGCGGGTCACCCCTCCACTTT. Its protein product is CASRRTGSGSPLHF.

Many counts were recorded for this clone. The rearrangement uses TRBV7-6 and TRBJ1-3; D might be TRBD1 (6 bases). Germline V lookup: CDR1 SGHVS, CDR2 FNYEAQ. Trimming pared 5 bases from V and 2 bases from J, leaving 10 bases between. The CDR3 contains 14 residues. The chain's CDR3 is CASSHGQTGNTIYF. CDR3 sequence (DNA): TGTGCCAGCAGCCACGGACAGACTGGAAACACCATATATTTT.

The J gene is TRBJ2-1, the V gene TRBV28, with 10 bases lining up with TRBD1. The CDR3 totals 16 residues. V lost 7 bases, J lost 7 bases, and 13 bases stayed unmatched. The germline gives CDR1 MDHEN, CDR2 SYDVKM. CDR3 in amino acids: CASIPQELGQGNEQFF. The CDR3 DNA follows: TGTGCCAGCATCCCCCAAGAGCTGGGACAGGGGAATGAGCAGTTCTTC.

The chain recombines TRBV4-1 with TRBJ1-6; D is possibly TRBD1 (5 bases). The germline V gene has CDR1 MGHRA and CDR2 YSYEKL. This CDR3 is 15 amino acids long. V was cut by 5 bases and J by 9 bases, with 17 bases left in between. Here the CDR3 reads CASSSLGGGSSPLHF. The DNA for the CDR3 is TGCGCCAGCAGCTCCCTTGGGGGGGGTAGTTCACCCCTCCACTTT.

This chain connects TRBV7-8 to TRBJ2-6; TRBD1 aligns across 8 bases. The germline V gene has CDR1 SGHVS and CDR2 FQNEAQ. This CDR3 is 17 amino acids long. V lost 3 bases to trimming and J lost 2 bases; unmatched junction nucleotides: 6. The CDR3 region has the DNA TGTGCCAGCAGCTTGGGACAGGTCCAGGCTGGGGCCAACGTCCTGACTTTC. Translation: CASSLGQVQAGANVLTF.

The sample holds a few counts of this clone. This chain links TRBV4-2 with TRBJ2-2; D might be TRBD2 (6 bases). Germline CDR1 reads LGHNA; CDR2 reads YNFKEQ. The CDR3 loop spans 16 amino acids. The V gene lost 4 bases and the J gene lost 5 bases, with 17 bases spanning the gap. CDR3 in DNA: TGTGCCAGCAGCCTCGATCCTTCCGGGGGAACCGGGGAGCTGTTTTTT. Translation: CASSLDPSGGTGELFF.

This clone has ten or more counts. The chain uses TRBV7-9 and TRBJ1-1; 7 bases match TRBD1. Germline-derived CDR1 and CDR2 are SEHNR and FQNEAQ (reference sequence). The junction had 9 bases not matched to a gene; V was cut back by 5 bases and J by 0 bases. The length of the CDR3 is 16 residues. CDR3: CASSPPLDRVNTEAFF. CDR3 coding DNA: TGTGCCAGCAGCCCGCCCCTCGACAGGGTGAACACTGAAGCTTTCTTT. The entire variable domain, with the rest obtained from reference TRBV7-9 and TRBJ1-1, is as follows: DTGVSQNPRHKITKRGQNVTFRCDPISEHNRLYWYRQTLGQGPEFLTYFQNEAQLEKSRLLSDRFSAERPKGSFSTLEIQRTEQGDSAMYLCASSPPLDRVNTEAFFGQGTRLTVV.

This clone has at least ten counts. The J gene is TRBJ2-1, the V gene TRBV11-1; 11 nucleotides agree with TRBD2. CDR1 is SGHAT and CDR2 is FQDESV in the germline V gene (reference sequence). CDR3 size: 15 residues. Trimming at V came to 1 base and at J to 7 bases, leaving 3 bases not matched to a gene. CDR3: CASSLGLAGRNEQFF. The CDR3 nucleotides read TGTGCCAGCAGCTTAGGACTAGCGGGGAGGAATGAGCAGTTCTTC.

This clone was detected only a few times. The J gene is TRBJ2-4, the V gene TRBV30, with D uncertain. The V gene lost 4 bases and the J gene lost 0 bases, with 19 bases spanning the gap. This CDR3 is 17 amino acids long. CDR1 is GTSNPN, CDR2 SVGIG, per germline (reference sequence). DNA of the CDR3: TGTGCCTGGACTCGTGGAGATTATGGTCTAGCCAAAAACATTCAGTACTTC. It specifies CAWTRGDYGLAKNIQYF. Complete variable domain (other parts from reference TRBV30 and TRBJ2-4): SQTIHQWPATLVQPVGSPLSLECTVEGTSNPNLYWYRQAAGRGLQLLFYSVGIGQISSEVPQNLSASRPQDRQFILSSKKLLLSDSGFYLCAWTRGDYGLAKNIQYFGAGTRLSVL.

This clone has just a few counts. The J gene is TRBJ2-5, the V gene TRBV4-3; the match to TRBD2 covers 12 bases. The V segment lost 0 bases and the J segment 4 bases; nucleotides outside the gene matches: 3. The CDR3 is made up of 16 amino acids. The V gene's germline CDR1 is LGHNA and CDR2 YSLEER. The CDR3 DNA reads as TGCGCCAGCAGCCAAGAGGGGGGACTAGCGGGAGAGACCCAGTACTTC. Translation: CASSQEGGLAGETQYF.